The source of this T cell receptor beta chain is a study of T cell responses to AZD1222 COVID-19 vaccine. Overall study findings and caveats: Samples come after the peak T cell response, not at day 14. Donor demographics were predominantly white British with a female majority; clonal diversity may be underestimated. Nearly half of the spike-specific TCRs reportedly recognize variant regions that carry no mutations.

In the case of this clone: Its cognate antigen is unknown.

Generated by immunoSEQ multiplex PCR, the TCRdb table keeps only in-frame clones and is missing some. The repertoire consists of some 170,000 clones, with under 95% occurring once and the leading ten covering around 4.6%. This material consisted of peripheral blood, taken on day 0 of MenACWY control vaccination. The TCR was taken from an adult in good health.

CDR3: CASSLGGDSTDTQYF. CDR3 coding DNA: TGTGCCAGCAGCTTAGGTGGGGATAGTACAGATACGCAGTATTTT. The chain combines TRBV7-7 with TRBJ2-3; D unresolved. The V end lost 1 base, the J end lost 3 bases, and 11 bases lay between the germline ends. The CDR3 totals 15 residues. Germline CDR1 SSHAT, CDR2 FNYEAQ (reference sequence).